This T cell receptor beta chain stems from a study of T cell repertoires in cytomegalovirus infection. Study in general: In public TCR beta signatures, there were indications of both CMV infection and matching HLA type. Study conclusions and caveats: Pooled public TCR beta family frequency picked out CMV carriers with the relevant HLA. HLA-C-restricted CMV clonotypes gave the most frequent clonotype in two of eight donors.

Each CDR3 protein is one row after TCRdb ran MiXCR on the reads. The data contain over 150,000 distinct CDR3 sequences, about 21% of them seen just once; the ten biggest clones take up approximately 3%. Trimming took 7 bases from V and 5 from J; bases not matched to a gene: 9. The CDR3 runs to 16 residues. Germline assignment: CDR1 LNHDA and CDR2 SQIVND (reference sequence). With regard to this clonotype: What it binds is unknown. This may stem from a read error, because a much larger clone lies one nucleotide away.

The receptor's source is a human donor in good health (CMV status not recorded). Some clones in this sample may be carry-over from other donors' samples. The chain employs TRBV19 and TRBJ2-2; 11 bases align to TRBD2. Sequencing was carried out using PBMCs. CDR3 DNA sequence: TGTGCCAGTAATATCCGGACTAGCGGGTTAACCGGGGAGCTGTTTTTT. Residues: CASNIRTSGLTGELFF.